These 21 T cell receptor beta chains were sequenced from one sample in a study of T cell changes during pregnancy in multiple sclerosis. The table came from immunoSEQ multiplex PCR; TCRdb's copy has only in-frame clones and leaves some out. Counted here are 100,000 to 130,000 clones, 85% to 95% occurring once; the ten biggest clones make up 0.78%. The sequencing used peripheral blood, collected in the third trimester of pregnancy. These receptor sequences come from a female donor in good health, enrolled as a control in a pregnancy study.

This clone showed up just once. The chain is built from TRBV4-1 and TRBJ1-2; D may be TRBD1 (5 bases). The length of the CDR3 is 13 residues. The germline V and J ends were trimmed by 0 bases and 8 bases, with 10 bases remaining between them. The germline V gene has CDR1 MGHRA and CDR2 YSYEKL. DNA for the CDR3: TGCGCCAGCAGCCAAGATAGGGGCCTGGGCTACACCTTC. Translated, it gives CASSQDRGLGYTF.

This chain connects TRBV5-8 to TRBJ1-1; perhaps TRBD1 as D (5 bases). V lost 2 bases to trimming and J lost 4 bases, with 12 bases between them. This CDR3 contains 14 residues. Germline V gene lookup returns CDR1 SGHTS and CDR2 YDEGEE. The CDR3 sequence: CASSLFSGATEAFF. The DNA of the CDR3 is TGTGCCAGCAGCTTATTCAGTGGGGCCACTGAAGCTTTCTTT.

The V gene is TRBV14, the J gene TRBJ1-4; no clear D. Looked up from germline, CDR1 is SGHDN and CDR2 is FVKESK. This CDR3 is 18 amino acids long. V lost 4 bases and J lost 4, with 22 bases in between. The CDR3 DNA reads TGTGCCAGCAGCCTCCGTGGAGGCAGGAGGCAAGATAATGAAAAACTGTTTTTT. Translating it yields CASSLRGGRRQDNEKLFF.

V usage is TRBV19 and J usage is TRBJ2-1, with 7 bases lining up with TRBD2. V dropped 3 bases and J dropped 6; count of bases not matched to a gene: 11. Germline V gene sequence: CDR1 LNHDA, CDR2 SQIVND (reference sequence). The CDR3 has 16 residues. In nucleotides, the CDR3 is TGTGCCAGTAGTATGCGAGGCAGGGAGGGCCGCAATGAGCAGTTCTTC. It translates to CASSMRGREGRNEQFF.

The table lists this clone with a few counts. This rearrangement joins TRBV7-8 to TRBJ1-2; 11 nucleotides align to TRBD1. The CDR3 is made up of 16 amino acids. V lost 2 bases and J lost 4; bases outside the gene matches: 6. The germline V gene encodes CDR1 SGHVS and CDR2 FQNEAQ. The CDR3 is CASSLRTGGNRYGYTF. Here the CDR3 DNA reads TGTGCCAGCAGCTTAAGGACAGGGGGCAATCGCTATGGCTACACCTTC.

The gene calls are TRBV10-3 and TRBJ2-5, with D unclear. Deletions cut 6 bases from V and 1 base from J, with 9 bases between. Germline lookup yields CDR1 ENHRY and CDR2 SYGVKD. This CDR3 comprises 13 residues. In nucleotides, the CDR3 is TGTGCCATCAGCTTCACCAGCCAAGAGACCCAGTACTTC. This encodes CAISFTSQETQYF.

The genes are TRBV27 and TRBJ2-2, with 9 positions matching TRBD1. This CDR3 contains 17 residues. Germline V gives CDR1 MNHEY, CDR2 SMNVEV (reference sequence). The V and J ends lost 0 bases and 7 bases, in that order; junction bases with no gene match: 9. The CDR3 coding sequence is TGTGCCAGCAGTTTATCACGGACAGGGGTTTTAGGCGGGGAGCTGTTTTTT. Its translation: CASSLSRTGVLGGELFF.

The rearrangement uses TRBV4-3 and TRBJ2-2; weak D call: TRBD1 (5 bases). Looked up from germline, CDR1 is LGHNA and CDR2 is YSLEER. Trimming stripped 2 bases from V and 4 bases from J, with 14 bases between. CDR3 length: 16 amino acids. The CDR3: CASSQLTGVSTGELFF. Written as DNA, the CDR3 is TGCGCCAGCAGCCAACTAACAGGAGTGTCCACCGGGGAGCTGTTTTTT.

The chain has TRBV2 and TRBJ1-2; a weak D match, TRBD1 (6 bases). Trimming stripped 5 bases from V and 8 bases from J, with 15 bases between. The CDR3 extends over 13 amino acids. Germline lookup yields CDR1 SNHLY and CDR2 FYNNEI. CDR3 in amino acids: CASSFDRKGGYTF. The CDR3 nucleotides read TGTGCCAGCAGTTTCGACAGGAAAGGAGGCTACACCTTC.

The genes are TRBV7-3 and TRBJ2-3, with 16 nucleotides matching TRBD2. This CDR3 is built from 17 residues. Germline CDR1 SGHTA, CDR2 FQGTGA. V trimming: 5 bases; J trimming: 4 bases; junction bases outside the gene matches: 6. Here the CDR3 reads CASSKGTSGGAADTQYF. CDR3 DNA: TGTGCCAGCAGCAAGGGGACTAGCGGGGGGGCGGCAGATACGCAGTATTTT.

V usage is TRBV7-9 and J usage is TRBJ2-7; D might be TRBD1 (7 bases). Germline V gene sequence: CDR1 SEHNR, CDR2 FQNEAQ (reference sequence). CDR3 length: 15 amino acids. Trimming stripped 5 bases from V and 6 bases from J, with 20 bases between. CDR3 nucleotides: TGTGCCAGCAGCGCCCGAGGGGGGACAGTCATCGAGCAGTACTTC. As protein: CASSARGGTVIEQYF.

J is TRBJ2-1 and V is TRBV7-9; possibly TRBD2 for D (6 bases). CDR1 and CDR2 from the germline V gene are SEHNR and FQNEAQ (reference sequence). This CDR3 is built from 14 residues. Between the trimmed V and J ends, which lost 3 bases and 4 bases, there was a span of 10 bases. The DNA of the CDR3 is TGTGCCAGCAGCTTGGCGGGGCGTTACAATGAGCAGTTCTTC. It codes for CASSLAGRYNEQFF.

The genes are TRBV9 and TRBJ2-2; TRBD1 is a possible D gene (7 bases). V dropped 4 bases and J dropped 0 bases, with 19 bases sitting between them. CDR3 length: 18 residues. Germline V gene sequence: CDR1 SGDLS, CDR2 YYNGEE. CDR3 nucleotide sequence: TGTGCCAGCAGCACCCCATTTGCGGGGACAGCGAACACCGGGGAGCTGTTTTTT. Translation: CASSTPFAGTANTGELFF.

Here the CDR3 reads CASNGGGPSYNEQFF. The DNA for the CDR3 is TGTGCCAGCAATGGGGGGGGGCCTTCCTACAATGAGCAGTTCTTC. The chain has TRBV9 and TRBJ2-1; a possible D gene is TRBD2 (7 bases). This CDR3 comprises 15 residues. Germline V lookup: CDR1 SGDLS, CDR2 YYNGEE. Trimming pared 6 bases from V and 1 base from J, leaving 14 bases between.

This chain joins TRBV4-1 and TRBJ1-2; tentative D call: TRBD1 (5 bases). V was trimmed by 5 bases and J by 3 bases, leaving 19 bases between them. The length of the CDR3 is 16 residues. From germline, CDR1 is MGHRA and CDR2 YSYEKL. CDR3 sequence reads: CASSSRDGGVDYGYTF. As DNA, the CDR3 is TGCGCCAGCAGCTCAAGAGACGGGGGGGTTGACTATGGCTACACCTTC.

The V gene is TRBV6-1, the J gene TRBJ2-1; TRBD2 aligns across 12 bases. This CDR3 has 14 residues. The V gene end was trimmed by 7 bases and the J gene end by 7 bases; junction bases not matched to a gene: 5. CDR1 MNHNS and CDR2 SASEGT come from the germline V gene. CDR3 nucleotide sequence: TGTGCCAGCACTAGCGGGGGGGCGATAAATGAGCAGTTCTTC. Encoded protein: CASTSGGAINEQFF.

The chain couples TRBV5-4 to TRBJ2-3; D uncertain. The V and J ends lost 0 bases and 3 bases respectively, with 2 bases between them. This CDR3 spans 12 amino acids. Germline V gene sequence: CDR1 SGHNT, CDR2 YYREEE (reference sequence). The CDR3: CASSLATDTQYF. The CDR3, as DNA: TGTGCCAGCAGCTTGGCGACAGATACGCAGTATTTT.

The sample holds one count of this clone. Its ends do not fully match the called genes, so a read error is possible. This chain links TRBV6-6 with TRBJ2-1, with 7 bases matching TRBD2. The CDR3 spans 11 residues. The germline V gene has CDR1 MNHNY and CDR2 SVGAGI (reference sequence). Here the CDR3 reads CASSLNGRLLF. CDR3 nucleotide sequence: TGTGCCAGCAGTCTCAACGGGAGGCTGCTCTTC.

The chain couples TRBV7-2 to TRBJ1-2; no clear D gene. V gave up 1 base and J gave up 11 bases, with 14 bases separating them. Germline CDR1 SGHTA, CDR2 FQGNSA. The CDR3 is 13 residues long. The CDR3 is CASSLDPGIMYTF. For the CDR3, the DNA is TGTGCCAGCAGCTTAGATCCGGGGATTATGTACACCTTC. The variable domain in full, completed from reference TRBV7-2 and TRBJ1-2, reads GAGVSQSPSNKVTEKGKDVELRCDPISGHTALYWYRQSLGQGLEFLIYFQGNSAPDKSGLPSDRFSAERTGGSVSTLTIQRTQQEDSAVYLCASSLDPGIMYTFGSGTRLTVV.

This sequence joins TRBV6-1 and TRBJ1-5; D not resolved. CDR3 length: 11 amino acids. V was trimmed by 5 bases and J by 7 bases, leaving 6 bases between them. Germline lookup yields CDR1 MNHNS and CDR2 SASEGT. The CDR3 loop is CASSSGQPQHF. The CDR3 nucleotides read TGTGCCAGCAGTTCGGGACAGCCCCAGCATTTT.

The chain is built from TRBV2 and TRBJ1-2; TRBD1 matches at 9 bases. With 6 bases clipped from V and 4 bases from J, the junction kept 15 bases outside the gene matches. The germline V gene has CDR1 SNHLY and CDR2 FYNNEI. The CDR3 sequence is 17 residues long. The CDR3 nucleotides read TGTGCCAGCAGACACAGGGGGCCTACCCTCCCCTTCTATGGCTACACCTTC. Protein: CASRHRGPTLPFYGYTF.